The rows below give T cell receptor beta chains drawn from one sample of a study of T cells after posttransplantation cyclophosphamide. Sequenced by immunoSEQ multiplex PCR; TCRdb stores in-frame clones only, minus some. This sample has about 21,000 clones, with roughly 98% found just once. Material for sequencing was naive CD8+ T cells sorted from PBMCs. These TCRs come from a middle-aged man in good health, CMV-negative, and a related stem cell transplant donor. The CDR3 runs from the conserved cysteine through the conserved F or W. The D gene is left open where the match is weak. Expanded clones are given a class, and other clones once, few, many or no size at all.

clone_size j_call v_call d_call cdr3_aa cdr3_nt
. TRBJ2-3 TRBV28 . CASSPSLAFTDTQYF TGTGCCAGCAGTCCTAGCCTCGCCTTCACAGATACGCAGTATTTT
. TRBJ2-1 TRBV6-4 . CASSEGLAGNEQFF TGTGCCAGCAGTGAGGGACTGGCGGGAAATGAGCAGTTCTTC
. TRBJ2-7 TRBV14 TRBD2 CASSPGTSGRPPSYEQYF TGTGCCAGCAGCCCCGGGACTAGCGGGAGGCCACCCTCCTACGAGCAGTACTTC
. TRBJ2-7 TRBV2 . CASSVLVARSYEQYF TGTGCCAGCAGTGTCTTGGTAGCGAGATCCTACGAGCAGTACTTC
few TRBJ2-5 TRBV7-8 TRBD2 CASSLVAGGGQETQYF TGTGCCAGCAGCCTAGTAGCGGGAGGTGGTCAAGAGACCCAGTACTTC
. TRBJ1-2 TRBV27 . CASSFGGMLGYGYTF TGTGCCAGCAGTTTCGGAGGGATGTTGGGCTATGGCTACACCTTC
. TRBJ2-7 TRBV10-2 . CASTERDMSSYEQYF TGCGCCAGCACCGAGCGGGACATGAGCTCCTACGAGCAGTACTTC
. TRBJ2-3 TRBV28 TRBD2 CASSPSGGTDTQYF TGTGCCAGCAGCCCTAGCGGGGGCACAGATACGCAGTATTTT
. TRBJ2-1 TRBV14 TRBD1 CASSQTGDGQFF TGTGCCAGCAGCCAAACAGGGGACGGGCAGTTCTTC
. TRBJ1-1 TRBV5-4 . CASSLSGANTEAFF TGTGCCAGCAGCTTAAGCGGGGCAAACACTGAAGCTTTCTTT
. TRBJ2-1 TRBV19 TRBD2 CASTPLAGGDNEQFF TGTGCCAGTACCCCACTAGCGGGAGGGGACAATGAGCAGTTCTTC
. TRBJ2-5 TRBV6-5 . CASSYSALGRETQYF TGTGCCAGCAGTTACTCCGCACTAGGCAGGGAGACCCAGTACTTC
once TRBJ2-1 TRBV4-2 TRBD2 CASTVSGSSYNEQFF TGTGCCAGCACCGTTAGCGGGAGCTCCTACAATGAGCAGTTCTTC
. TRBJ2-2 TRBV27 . CASSSQATNTGELFF TGTGCCAGCAGTTCACAGGCGACGAACACCGGGGAGCTGTTTTTT
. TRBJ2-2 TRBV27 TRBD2 CASSRGTSGIGELFF TGTGCCAGCAGTAGAGGGACTAGCGGTATCGGGGAGCTGTTTTTT
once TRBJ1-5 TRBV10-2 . CASRGDNFNQPQHF TGCGCCAGCAGAGGGGACAATTTCAATCAGCCCCAGCATTTT
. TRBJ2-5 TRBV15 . CATSIRGWETQYF TGTGCCACCAGCATCCGAGGGTGGGAGACCCAGTACTTC
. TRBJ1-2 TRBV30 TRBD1 CAWSGHVRTGGTFNYGYTF TGTGCCTGGAGTGGACACGTACGGACAGGGGGCACCTTCAACTATGGCTACACCTTC
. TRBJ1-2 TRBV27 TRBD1 CASSLGTGDGYTF TGTGCCAGCAGTTTAGGGACAGGGGATGGCTACACCTTC
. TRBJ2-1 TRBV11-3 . CASSTARAGREQFF TGTGCCAGCAGCACCGCCCGGGCGGGACGAGAGCAGTTCTTC
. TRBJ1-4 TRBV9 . CASSVGQVEGKLFF TGTGCCAGCAGCGTAGGACAGGTTGAGGGAAAACTGTTTTTT
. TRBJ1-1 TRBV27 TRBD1 CASSLKGTGRMNTEAFF TGTGCCAGCAGTCTCAAAGGGACAGGGAGAATGAACACTGAAGCTTTCTTT
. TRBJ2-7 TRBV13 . CASSLEGVGEQYF TGTGCCAGCAGCCTAGAGGGGGTGGGCGAGCAGTACTTC
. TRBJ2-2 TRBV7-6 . CASSLVTAAGGELFF TGTGCCAGCAGCCTCGTGACCGCTGCGGGCGGGGAGCTGTTTTTT
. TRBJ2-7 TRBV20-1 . CSATEDEQYF TGCAGTGCGACAGAGGACGAGCAGTACTTC
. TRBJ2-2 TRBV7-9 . CAEYNTGELFF TGTGCCGAGTATAACACCGGGGAGCTGTTTTTT
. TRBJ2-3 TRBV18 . CASSPNRDTQYF TGTGCCAGCTCACCGAACCGGGATACGCAGTATTTT
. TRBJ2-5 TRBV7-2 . CASSSYQETQYF TGTGCCAGCAGCTCGTACCAAGAGACCCAGTACTTC
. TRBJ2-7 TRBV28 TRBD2 CASTIGTSGSRIYEQYF TGTGCCAGCACCATTGGGACTAGCGGGAGTAGGATCTACGAGCAGTACTTC
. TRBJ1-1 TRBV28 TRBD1 CASSAGTGSTEAFF TGTGCCAGCAGTGCCGGGACAGGGTCCACTGAAGCTTTCTTT
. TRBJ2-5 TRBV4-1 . CASSQPGQGRETQYF TGCGCCAGCAGCCAGCCGGGGCAGGGGAGAGAGACCCAGTACTTC
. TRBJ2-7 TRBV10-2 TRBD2 CASSDGTSGASYEQYF TGCGCCAGCAGTGATGGAACTAGCGGGGCTTCCTACGAGCAGTACTTC
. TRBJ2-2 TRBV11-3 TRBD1 CASSARQGITGELFF TGTGCCAGCAGCGCAAGACAGGGGATCACCGGGGAGCTGTTTTTT
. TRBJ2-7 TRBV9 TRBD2 CASSAEREGYEQYF TGTGCCAGCAGCGCTGAGCGGGAGGGATACGAGCAGTACTTC
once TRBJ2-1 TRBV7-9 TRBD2 CASSLVSGRNNEQFF TGTGCCAGCAGCTTAGTTAGCGGGAGGAACAATGAGCAGTTCTTC